The 27 T cell receptor beta chains below were found in one sample sequenced in a study of T cells in Graves' hyperthyroidism and ophthalmopathy. From RNA transcripts, TCR beta CDR3 regions were amplified. A set of HTBI primers served as the primers for a first-round RT-PCR of the TCR CDR3. TCRdb reanalysed the multiplex PCR reads using MiXCR and keeps one entry per CDR3 protein. The sample has some 490,000 distinct CDR3 sequences; 20% to 25% are singletons. The sample taken for sequencing was blood. These receptors all stem from a woman aged 70-85 years with Graves' ophthalmopathy.

The J gene is TRBJ2-7, the V gene TRBV7-8; 8 bases match TRBD1. J was trimmed by 3 bases and V by 3 bases; bases with no gene match: 4. The CDR3 sequence is 14 residues long. Germline V lookup: CDR1 SGHVS, CDR2 FQNEAQ. DNA for the CDR3: TGTGCCAGCAGCTTGGGACAGGTGGGCTACGAGCAGTACTTC. Amino acids: CASSLGQVGYEQYF. Filled out from reference TRBV7-8 and TRBJ2-7, the complete variable domain reads GAGVSQSPRYKVAKRGQDVALRCDPISGHVSLFWYQQALGQGPEFLTYFQNEAQLDKSGLPSDRFFAERPEGSVSTLKIQRTQQEDSAVYLCASSLGQVGYEQYFGPGTRLTVT.

Comments on this clonotype: It may be a read error: a sequence one base away is much more abundant. The chain links TRBV2 to TRBJ2-1; 12 bases agree with TRBD2. The CDR3 consists of 13 residues. CDR1 and CDR2 (germline): SNHLY, FYNNEI. Here the CDR3 reads CASMGLAGNGQFF. The DNA for the CDR3 is TGTGCCAGCATGGGACTAGCGGGTAATGGGCAGTTCTTC. The full variable domain, with the rest looked up from reference TRBV2 and TRBJ2-1, is EPEVTQTPSHQVTQMGQEVILRCVPISNHLYFYWYRQILGQKVEFLVSFYNNEISEKSEIFDDQFSVERPDGSNFTLKIRSTKLEDSAMYFCASMGLAGNGQFFGPGTRLTVL.

This clonotype occurred a few times. A much larger clone sits a single nucleotide away, making a read error possible. The chain carries TRBV12-3 or TRBV12-4 and TRBJ1-5; D is uncertain. The CDR3 consists of 16 residues. The CDR3 DNA reads as TGTGCCAGCAGTGCCGGACGGAGATATAGCAATCGGCCCCAGCATTTT. Translation: CASSAGRRYSNRPQHF.

This clonotype was seen a handful of times. This rearrangement joins TRBV6-2 or TRBV6-3 to TRBJ1-2, with 7 bases lining up with TRBD1. The length of the CDR3 is 13 residues. Trimming cost V 7 bases and J 7 bases; bases outside gene matches: 9. The germline gives CDR1 MNHEY, CDR2 SVGEGT. The CDR3: CASTPDRVGGYTF. CDR3 nucleotide sequence: TGTGCCAGCACCCCAGACAGGGTCGGTGGCTACACCTTC.

This clonotype was seen repeatedly, ten times or more. V usage is TRBV28 and J usage is TRBJ1-1; D not resolved. The germline V and J ends were trimmed by 5 bases and 2 bases, with 6 bases remaining between them. Germline CDR1 and CDR2: MDHEN and SYDVKM. The CDR3 extends over 12 amino acids. The CDR3 DNA reads as TGTGCCAGCAGTGGGATTAACACTGAAGCTTTCTTT. Its translation: CASSGINTEAFF.

The chain carries TRBV15 and TRBJ1-2, with TRBD1 as a possible D gene (5 bases). Germline V gives CDR1 LNHNV, CDR2 YYDKDF (reference sequence). This CDR3 spans 15 amino acids. V gave up 5 bases and J gave up 1 base, with 14 bases separating them. The CDR3 nucleotides are TGTGCCACCAGCGTCGGGGGGGGAGGTAACTATGGCTACACCTTC. As protein: CATSVGGGGNYGYTF. The full variable domain, rest sourced from reference TRBV15 and TRBJ1-2, is DAMVIQNPRYQVTQFGKPVTLSCSQTLNHNVMYWYQQKSSQAPKLLFHYYDKDFNNEADTPDNFQSRRPNTSFCFLDIRSPGLGDTAMYLCATSVGGGGNYGYTFGSGTRLTVV.

The chain joins TRBV12-3 or TRBV12-4 to TRBJ1-3; D unclear. The V and J ends lost 2 bases and 3 bases respectively, with 5 bases between them. This CDR3 spans 13 amino acids. The CDR3 reads CASSLSLGNTIYF. CDR3 nucleotide sequence: TGTGCCAGCAGTTTATCACTTGGAAACACCATATATTTT.

J is TRBJ2-1 and V is TRBV12-3 or TRBV12-4; D unresolved. The CDR3 contains 12 residues. The V end was cut by 0 bases, the J end by 9 bases, with 6 bases between. As DNA, the CDR3 is TGTGCCAGCAGTTTAGCCCGAAGTGAGCAGTTCTTC. Translation gives CASSLARSEQFF.

V gene TRBV3-1 combines with J gene TRBJ2-1; TRBD1 aligns across 7 bases. The V and J ends lost 4 bases and 7 bases, in that order; junction bases with no gene match: 4. Germline V lookup: CDR1 LGHDT, CDR2 YNNKEL (reference sequence). This CDR3 region has 13 residues. CDR3 nucleotides: TGTGCCAGCAGCCTATGGGACAGAAATGAGCAGTTCTTC. Its translation is CASSLWDRNEQFF.

This clonotype came up a few times. The rearrangement links TRBV30 to TRBJ1-5; 8 bases fit TRBD1. Germline V gives CDR1 GTSNPN, CDR2 SVGIG (reference sequence). J lost 6 bases, V lost 1 base, and 5 bases had no gene match. The CDR3 consists of 14 residues. CDR3 in amino acids: CAWSGTGLFQPQHF. The DNA for the CDR3 is TGTGCCTGGAGTGGGACAGGGTTATTTCAGCCCCAGCATTTT. The full variable domain, rest sourced from reference TRBV30 and TRBJ1-5, is SQTIHQWPATLVQPVGSPLSLECTVEGTSNPNLYWYRQAAGRGLQLLFYSVGIGQISSEVPQNLSASRPQDRQFILSSKKLLLSDSGFYLCAWSGTGLFQPQHFGDGTRLSIL.

The rearrangement uses TRBV14 and TRBJ2-3; 8 bases are shared with TRBD2. CDR3 length: 17 amino acids. V dropped 4 bases and J dropped 6; count of bases not matched to a gene: 15. Germline assignment: CDR1 SGHDN and CDR2 FVKESK. The CDR3 DNA reads TGTGCCAGCAGCCCCCTCGAACTAGCGGTAGGCCTGGATACGCAGTATTTT. This sequence encodes CASSPLELAVGLDTQYF. The full variable domain, with the rest looked up from reference TRBV14 and TRBJ2-3, is EAGVTQFPSHSVIEKGQTVTLRCDPISGHDNLYWYRRVMGKEIKFLLHFVKESKQDESGMPNNRFLAERTGGTYSTLKVQPAELEDSGVYFCASSPLELAVGLDTQYFGPGTRLTVL.

DNA for the CDR3: TGTACCAACGAAGCCCGAGGGGACAGGGGGCCCACCGGGGAGCTGTTTTTT. It yields the protein CTNEARGDRGPTGELFF. V gene TRBV6-2 or TRBV6-3 combines with J gene TRBJ2-2; 12 bases are shared with TRBD1. The CDR3 totals 17 residues. Germline V gene sequence: CDR1 MNHEY, CDR2 SVGEGT.

The gene calls are TRBV24-1 and TRBJ1-1, with TRBD1 identical over 7 bases. Trimming at V came to 5 bases and at J to 6 bases, leaving 5 bases not matched to a gene. CDR1 KGHDR and CDR2 SFDVKD come from the germline V gene. The CDR3 is 13 residues long. CDR3 nucleotide sequence: TGTGCCACCAGTGTAAAAGGGACAGCTGAAGCTTTCTTT. This codes for CATSVKGTAEAFF.

The V gene is TRBV6-1, the J gene TRBJ2-3, with TRBD2 as a possible D gene (6 bases). This CDR3 region has 13 residues. Germline CDR1 MNHNS, CDR2 SASEGT. V lost 8 bases and J lost 4, with 13 bases in between. The CDR3 DNA sequence: TGTGCCAGCCGGAGGGACCATGCAGATACGCAGTATTTT. Protein: CASRRDHADTQYF.

The V and J genes are TRBV5-1 and TRBJ2-7, with D possibly being TRBD1 (5 bases). This CDR3 contains 15 residues. Germline CDR1 SGHRS, CDR2 YFSETQ. V lost 0 bases and J 0 bases, leaving 10 bases between the germline ends. CDR3 protein: CASSLDRPSSYEQYF. The CDR3 coding sequence is TGCGCCAGCAGCTTGGACAGGCCGAGCTCCTACGAGCAGTACTTC.

The V and J genes are TRBV7-9 and TRBJ2-5; 9 bases agree with TRBD1. The V and J ends lost 5 bases and 7 bases, in that order; junction bases with no gene match: 8. Germline CDR1 SEHNR, CDR2 FQNEAQ (reference sequence). The CDR3 is 14 amino acids. CDR3 amino acids: CASSLTTGGTTQYF. DNA of the CDR3: TGTGCCAGCAGCCTAACCACAGGGGGCACGACCCAGTACTTC.

In DNA form, the CDR3 reads TGCAGCGTTGAAGAGACCCCGGGGGAGCCCCAGCATTTT. Encoded protein: CSVEETPGEPQHF. The chain has TRBV29-1 and TRBJ1-5; tentatively, D is TRBD1 (5 bases). V was pared by 0 bases and J by 8 bases, with 11 bases between. In germline, CDR1 is SQVTM, CDR2 ANQGSEA. This CDR3 comprises 13 residues.

V is TRBV18 and J is TRBJ2-1; maybe TRBD2 (5 bases). CDR3 length: 14 residues. V lost 0 bases and J 5 bases, leaving 8 bases between the germline ends. Germline CDR1 and CDR2: KGHSH and LQKENI. The CDR3 spells CASSPPWENNEQFF. CDR3 in DNA: TGTGCCAGCTCACCACCGTGGGAGAACAATGAGCAGTTCTTC.

Notes on this clonotype: A much larger clone differs from this one at a single base, so this may be a read error. This chain connects TRBV7-9 to TRBJ2-7, with TRBD2 identical over 7 bases. This CDR3 comprises 14 residues. Germline V CDR1 and CDR2: SEHNR, FQNEAQ (reference sequence). For the CDR3, the DNA is TGTGCCAACAGCTTGGGGACTACCTCCTACGAGCAGTACTTC. Amino acids: CANSLGTTSYEQYF. The complete variable domain, with remaining parts taken from reference TRBV7-9 and TRBJ2-7, reads DTGVSQNPRHKITKRGQNVTFRCDPISEHNRLYWYRQTLGQGPEFLTYFQNEAQLEKSRLLSDRFSAERPKGSFSTLEIQRTEQGDSAMYLCANSLGTTSYEQYFGPGTRLTVT.

The chain joins TRBV6-1 to TRBJ1-6; possibly TRBD1 for D (6 bases). This CDR3 has 18 residues. Germline assignment: CDR1 MNHNS and CDR2 SASEGT. V dropped 4 bases and J dropped 8 bases, with 24 bases sitting between them. The CDR3 sequence: CASSGGVLGGQYDSPLHF. The CDR3 bases are TGTGCCAGCAGTGGGGGGGTGCTGGGGGGGCAGTATGATTCACCCCTCCACTTT.

There are many counts of this clonotype. The chain recombines TRBV20-1 with TRBJ1-5; 12 bases agree with TRBD1. The V gene end was trimmed by 7 bases and the J gene end by 6 bases; junction bases not matched to a gene: 10. Germline V gene lookup returns CDR1 DFQATT and CDR2 SNEGSKA (reference sequence). This CDR3 spans 15 amino acids. CDR3 region: CSGGGTGGGGQPQHF. DNA for the CDR3: TGCAGTGGGGGGGGGACAGGGGGCGGCGGTCAGCCCCAGCATTTT.

The chain links TRBV19 to TRBJ2-2; TRBD2 aligns across 9 bases. CDR1 and CDR2 (germline): LNHDA, SQIVND (reference sequence). V gave up 3 bases and J gave up 4 bases; unmatched junction bases: 18. The length of the CDR3 is 20 residues. The CDR3 here is CASSIIRWVAGAGATGELFF. The CDR3 DNA follows: TGTGCCAGTAGTATTATCCGATGGGTAGCGGGAGCGGGGGCCACCGGGGAGCTGTTTTTT.

This clonotype was counted only a few times. The chain uses TRBV27 and TRBJ1-4; no clear D. CDR1 is MNHEY, CDR2 SMNVEV, per germline (reference sequence). This CDR3 region has 15 residues. V dropped 2 bases and J dropped 8 bases, with 15 bases sitting between them. The CDR3 DNA reads TGTGCCAGCAGTTTAGGAGTTAGGGCGGGCGAAAAACTGTTTTTT. Its translation is CASSLGVRAGEKLFF. Variable domain in full (rest from reference TRBV27 and TRBJ1-4): EAQVTQNPRYLITVTGKKLTVTCSQNMNHEYMSWYRQDPGLGLRQIYYSMNVEVTDKGDVPEGYKVSRKEKRNFPLILESPSPNQTSLYFCASSLGVRAGEKLFFGSGTQLSVL.

The sample holds a few counts of this clonotype. The J gene is TRBJ1-2, the V gene TRBV30, with D possibly being TRBD1 (5 bases). The V gene's germline CDR1 is GTSNPN and CDR2 SVGIG (reference sequence). Trimming removed 4 bases from V and 2 bases from J, with 17 bases in between. The CDR3 spans 15 residues. CDR3 residues: CAWIATGLPNYGYTF. The CDR3 coding sequence is TGTGCCTGGATAGCAACGGGACTTCCGAACTATGGCTACACCTTC.

This clonotype has a handful of counts. The J gene is TRBJ2-1, the V gene TRBV5-1, with 7 bases matching TRBD1. Germline lookup yields CDR1 SGHRS and CDR2 YFSETQ. After removal of 6 bases from V and 4 bases from J, the junction contained 16 bases not matched to a gene. The CDR3 length is 17 residues. The DNA for the CDR3 is TGCGCCAGCAAGGGCTCGGTCTTGGGACAGACATACAATGAGCAGTTCTTC. It translates to CASKGSVLGQTYNEQFF.

A few counts support this clonotype. The chain combines TRBV5-5 with TRBJ1-1; a possible D gene is TRBD1 (5 bases). Looked up from germline, CDR1 is SGHKS and CDR2 is YYEKEE (reference sequence). This CDR3 has 14 amino acids. With 4 bases removed from V and 4 bases from J, the gap between germline ends came to 14 bases. The CDR3 region is CASSTRGGGTEAFF. CDR3 coding DNA: TGTGCCAGCAGCACCCGGGGGGGGGGCACTGAAGCTTTCTTT.

V and J are TRBV9 and TRBJ2-1; D not certain. This CDR3 is 15 amino acids long. The germline V and J ends were trimmed by 0 bases and 0 bases, with 7 bases remaining between them. CDR1 is SGDLS, CDR2 YYNGEE, per germline. This CDR3 is CASSVDPVSYNEQFF. DNA of the CDR3: TGTGCCAGCAGCGTAGATCCAGTCTCCTACAATGAGCAGTTCTTC.